These T cell receptor beta chains were read from a single sample in a study of T cell responses to AZD1222 COVID-19 vaccine. Some clones are missing from TCRdb's copy, which holds only in-frame ones; the method was immunoSEQ multiplex PCR. The table has about 120,000 clones, approximately 90% seen once. The sequencing used peripheral blood, collected on day 0 of AZD1222 vaccination. The receptors derive from an adult in good health. The CDR3 runs from the conserved cysteine through the conserved F or W. Each record gives: D gene, V gene, clone size, J gene, CDR3 DNA, CDR3 protein. D genes are given only for firm matches. Expanded clones are given a class, and other clones once, few, many or no size at all.

D gene: TRBD1
V gene: TRBV5-5
clone size: -
J gene: TRBJ1-4
CDR3 DNA: TGTGCCAGCAGCCGGACAGGGGTCGGTGAAAAACTGTTTTTT
CDR3 protein: CASSRTGVGEKLFF

D gene: TRBD1
V gene: TRBV2
clone size: -
J gene: TRBJ2-3
CDR3 DNA: TGTGCCAGCAGTTTAGGACAGGGGGGTGGCACAGATACGCAGTATTTT
CDR3 protein: CASSLGQGGGTDTQYF

D gene: -
V gene: TRBV7-9
clone size: -
J gene: TRBJ2-3
CDR3 DNA: TGTGCCAGCAGCCCAAGGGAGGGGGGGCACGGTGATACGCAGTATTTT
CDR3 protein: CASSPREGGHGDTQYF

D gene: -
V gene: TRBV29-1
clone size: once
J gene: TRBJ1-2
CDR3 DNA: TGCAGCGTCATCGGGACTAACTATGGCTACACCTTC
CDR3 protein: CSVIGTNYGYTF

D gene: -
V gene: TRBV6-1
clone size: -
J gene: TRBJ2-2
CDR3 DNA: TGTGCCAGCAGAGAAGACAGATACACCGGGGAGCTGTTTTTT
CDR3 protein: CASREDRYTGELFF

D gene: TRBD2
V gene: TRBV14
clone size: -
J gene: TRBJ2-7
CDR3 DNA: TGTGCCAGCAGCCTCCATAGCGGGGGCCTCTCCTACGAGCAGTACTTC
CDR3 protein: CASSLHSGGLSYEQYF

D gene: -
V gene: TRBV3-1/TRBV3-2
clone size: -
J gene: TRBJ1-1
CDR3 DNA: TGTGCCAGCAGCCGATCTCGGAACACTGAAGCTTTCTTT
CDR3 protein: CASSRSRNTEAFF

D gene: -
V gene: TRBV6-5
clone size: -
J gene: TRBJ1-2
CDR3 DNA: TGTGCCAGCAGTACCGTAGGGCTAGGCTACACCTTC
CDR3 protein: CASSTVGLGYTF

D gene: TRBD2
V gene: TRBV6-5
clone size: -
J gene: TRBJ2-3
CDR3 DNA: TGTGCCAGCACCGAGCGGGGAAGCACAGATACGCAGTATTTT
CDR3 protein: CASTERGSTDTQYF

D gene: TRBD2
V gene: TRBV7-2
clone size: -
J gene: TRBJ2-3
CDR3 DNA: TGTGCCAGCAGCTTAGCTCTAGCGGGGGGCACCACAGATACGCAGTATTTT
CDR3 protein: CASSLALAGGTTDTQYF

D gene: -
V gene: TRBV5-5
clone size: -
J gene: TRBJ2-3
CDR3 DNA: TGTGCCAGCAGCTTGGTTGGCACAGATACGCAGTATTTT
CDR3 protein: CASSLVGTDTQYF

D gene: -
V gene: TRBV5-5
clone size: -
J gene: TRBJ1-2
CDR3 DNA: TGTGCCAGCAGCCCGGAGGGGTATGGCTACACCTTC
CDR3 protein: CASSPEGYGYTF

D gene: TRBD2
V gene: TRBV7-8
clone size: -
J gene: TRBJ2-1
CDR3 DNA: TGTGCCACCGGTGGACTAGCGGGTTCCAATGAGCAGTTCTTC
CDR3 protein: CATGGLAGSNEQFF

D gene: TRBD2
V gene: TRBV7-2
clone size: -
J gene: TRBJ2-1
CDR3 DNA: TGTGCCAGCAGCGGACTAGCGGGGGACAATGAGCAGTTCTTC
CDR3 protein: CASSGLAGDNEQFF

D gene: -
V gene: TRBV2
clone size: -
J gene: TRBJ2-7
CDR3 DNA: TGTGCCAGCAAATTAAGGCGAAACGTCTACGAGCAGTACTTC
CDR3 protein: CASKLRRNVYEQYF

D gene: -
V gene: TRBV13
clone size: -
J gene: TRBJ2-7
CDR3 DNA: TGTGCCAGCAGCTCAAACGGGGGCTCCTACGAGCAGTACTTC
CDR3 protein: CASSSNGGSYEQYF

D gene: -
V gene: TRBV18
clone size: -
J gene: TRBJ1-5
CDR3 DNA: TGTGCCAGCTCCCGGAACGCGTTTGGCAATCAGCCCCAGCATTTT
CDR3 protein: CASSRNAFGNQPQHF

D gene: -
V gene: TRBV5-1
clone size: -
J gene: TRBJ1-6
CDR3 DNA: TGCGCCAGCAGCTTGGACTCCTATAATTCACCCCTCCACTTT
CDR3 protein: CASSLDSYNSPLHF

D gene: -
V gene: TRBV6-5
clone size: -
J gene: TRBJ1-1
CDR3 DNA: TGTGCCAGCAGCTACCGGAACACTGAAGCTTTCTTT
CDR3 protein: CASSYRNTEAFF

D gene: -
V gene: TRBV6-5
clone size: -
J gene: TRBJ1-2
CDR3 DNA: TGTGCCAGCAGTTCGGACAGACGGGGCTACACCTTC
CDR3 protein: CASSSDRRGYTF

D gene: -
V gene: TRBV10-3
clone size: -
J gene: TRBJ2-7
CDR3 DNA: TGTGCCATCAGTGGTAGGAAGGGGCGGGACGACCCGGGACCCTACGAGCAGTACTTC
CDR3 protein: CAISGRKGRDDPGPYEQYF

D gene: -
V gene: TRBV7-8
clone size: -
J gene: TRBJ2-7
CDR3 DNA: TGTGCCAGCAGCTCACCCACTCGGGGGACATCCTACGAGCAGTACTTC
CDR3 protein: CASSSPTRGTSYEQYF

D gene: -
V gene: TRBV5-1
clone size: -
J gene: TRBJ2-7
CDR3 DNA: TGCGCCAGCAGCAGGGTATCCTACGAGCAGTACTTC
CDR3 protein: CASSRVSYEQYF

D gene: -
V gene: TRBV19
clone size: -
J gene: TRBJ1-5
CDR3 DNA: TGTGCCAGTAGGTCGGGAGTGTGGAGCAATCAGCCCCAGCATTTT
CDR3 protein: CASRSGVWSNQPQHF

D gene: -
V gene: TRBV4-1
clone size: -
J gene: TRBJ2-7
CDR3 DNA: TGCGCCAGCAGCCCCGCAGGGAGAATCTCCTACGAGCAGTACTTC
CDR3 protein: CASSPAGRISYEQYF